The source of this TCR beta chain is a study of regulatory and conventional T cells in RAG deficiency. Trimming pared 2 bases from V and 4 bases from J, leaving 6 bases between. The CDR3 sequence is 12 residues long. The germline V gene encodes CDR1 MDHEN and CDR2 SYDVKM. Some clones are missing from TCRdb's copy, which holds only in-frame ones; the method was immunoSEQ multiplex PCR. The table records 32,000 or so clones, about 91% of them present only once. The same sample was also studied in work on regulatory T cells. That paper adds: The PCR used 52 TRBV and 13 TRBJ primers.

Sequencing input: CD8+ T cells sorted from blood. This rearrangement joins TRBV28 to TRBJ2-7; the D is unclear. The TCR comes from a human donor in good health. CDR3 in DNA: TGTGCCAGCAGTTTAAGCTTGTACGAGCAGTACTTC. Its translation: CASSLSLYEQYF.